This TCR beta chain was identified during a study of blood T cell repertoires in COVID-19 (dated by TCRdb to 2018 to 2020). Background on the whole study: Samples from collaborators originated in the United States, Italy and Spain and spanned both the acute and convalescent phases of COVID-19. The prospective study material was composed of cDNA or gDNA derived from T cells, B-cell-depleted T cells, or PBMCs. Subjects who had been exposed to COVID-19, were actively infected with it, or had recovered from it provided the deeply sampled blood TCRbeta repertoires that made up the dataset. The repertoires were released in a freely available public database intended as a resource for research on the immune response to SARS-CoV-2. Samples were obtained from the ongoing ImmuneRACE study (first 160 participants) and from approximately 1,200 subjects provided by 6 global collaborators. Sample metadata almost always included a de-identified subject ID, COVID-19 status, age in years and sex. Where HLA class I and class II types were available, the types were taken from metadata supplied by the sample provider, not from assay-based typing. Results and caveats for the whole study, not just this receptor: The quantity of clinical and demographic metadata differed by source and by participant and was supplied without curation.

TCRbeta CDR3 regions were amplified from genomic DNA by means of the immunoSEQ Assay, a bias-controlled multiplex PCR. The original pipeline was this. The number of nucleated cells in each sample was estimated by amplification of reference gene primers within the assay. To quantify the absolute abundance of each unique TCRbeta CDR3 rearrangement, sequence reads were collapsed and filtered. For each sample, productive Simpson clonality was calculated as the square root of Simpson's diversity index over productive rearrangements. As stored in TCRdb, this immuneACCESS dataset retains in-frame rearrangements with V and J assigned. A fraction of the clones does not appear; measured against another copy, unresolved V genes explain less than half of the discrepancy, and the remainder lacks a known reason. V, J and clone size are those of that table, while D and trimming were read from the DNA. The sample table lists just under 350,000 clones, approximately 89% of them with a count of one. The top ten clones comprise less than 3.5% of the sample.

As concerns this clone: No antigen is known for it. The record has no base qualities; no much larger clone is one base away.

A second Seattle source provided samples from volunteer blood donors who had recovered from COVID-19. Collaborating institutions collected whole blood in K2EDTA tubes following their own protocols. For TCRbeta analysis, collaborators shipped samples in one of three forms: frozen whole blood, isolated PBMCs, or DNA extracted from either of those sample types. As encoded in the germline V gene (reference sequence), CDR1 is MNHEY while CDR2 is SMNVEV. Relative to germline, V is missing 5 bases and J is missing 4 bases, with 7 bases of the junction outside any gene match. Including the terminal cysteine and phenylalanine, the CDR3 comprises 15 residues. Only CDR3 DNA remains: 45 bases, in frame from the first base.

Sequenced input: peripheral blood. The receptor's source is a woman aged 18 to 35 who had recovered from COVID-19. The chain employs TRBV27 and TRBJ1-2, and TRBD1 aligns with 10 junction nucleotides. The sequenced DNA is TGTGCCAGCAGTGCCCCCGGGACAGGGGTCTATGGCTACACCTTC. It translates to CASSAPGTGVYGYTF.